A single sample is the source of the 17 T cell receptor beta chains below, sequenced in a study of cytomegalovirus exposure and HLA in healthy donors. The PCR had 60 Vbeta and 13 Jbeta primers. Sequencing was performed with immunoSEQ multiplex PCR; in TCRdb, only in-frame clones are kept and a portion is missing. The repertoire holds 95,000 to 100,000 clones, around 77% seen once, with roughly 3.2% in the top ten. The source material was PBMCs. These receptors were obtained from a man in his forties or fifties in good health and CMV-seronegative.

The V gene is TRBV19, the J gene TRBJ1-1, with 8 bases matching TRBD1. Trimming took 6 bases from V and 4 from J; bases not matched to a gene: 7. Germline loops: CDR1 LNHDA, CDR2 SQIVND (reference sequence). This CDR3 comprises 14 residues. The CDR3 loop is CASSQTGVGTEAFF. The DNA for the CDR3 is TGTGCCAGTAGCCAGACAGGGGTGGGCACTGAAGCTTTCTTT.

The chain recombines TRBV6-1 with TRBJ2-7; D gene unclear. The germline V and J ends were trimmed by 7 bases and 4 bases, with 8 bases remaining between them. Germline lookup yields CDR1 MNHNS and CDR2 SASEGT. The CDR3 runs to 11 residues. The CDR3 spells CASKDSYEQYF. CDR3 bases: TGTGCCAGCAAAGACTCTTACGAGCAGTACTTC.

V is TRBV29-1 and J is TRBJ2-5; D not certain. The tail of the sequence fits TRBJ2-7 better, so the J call may be wrong. The CDR3 spans 13 residues. Germline V lookup: CDR1 SQVTM, CDR2 ANQGSEA. The CDR3 DNA is TGCAGCGTTGCTAAGCCACCAGGCTACGAGCAGTACTTC. Protein: CSVAKPPGYEQYF.

This chain joins TRBV5-6 and TRBJ1-1, with TRBD1 as a possible D gene (6 bases). CDR1 and CDR2 from the germline V gene are SGHDT and YYEEEE. The CDR3 is 16 residues long. V was pared by 4 bases and J by 2 bases, with 18 bases between. The CDR3, as DNA: TGTGCCAGCAGCATAGGACAGAGAGCCTTAAACACTGAAGCTTTCTTT. Protein product: CASSIGQRALNTEAFF. Full variable domain (rest looked up from reference TRBV5-6 and TRBJ1-1): DAGVTQSPTHLIKTRGQQVTLRCSPKSGHDTVSWYQQALGQGPQFIFQYYEEEERQRGNFPDRFSGHQFPNYSSELNVNALLLGDSALYLCASSIGQRALNTEAFFGQGTRLTVV.

The chain uses TRBV7-8 and TRBJ2-7; 9 bases match TRBD1. Germline V gene data show CDR1 as SGHVS and CDR2 as FQNEAQ. The V and J ends lost 5 bases and 5 bases, in that order; junction bases with no gene match: 10. The CDR3 contains 15 residues. The CDR3 region is CASSPRDRARNEQYF. The CDR3, as DNA: TGTGCCAGCAGCCCCCGGGACAGGGCTCGGAACGAGCAGTACTTC. The full variable domain, its missing parts supplied by reference TRBV7-8 and TRBJ2-7, is GAGVSQSPRYKVAKRGQDVALRCDPISGHVSLFWYQQALGQGPEFLTYFQNEAQLDKSGLPSDRFFAERPEGSVSTLKIQRTQQEDSAVYLCASSPRDRARNEQYFGPGTRLTVT.

The V call is TRBV7-8, the J call TRBJ2-3, with D unclear. The germline V gene has CDR1 SGHVS and CDR2 FQNEAQ. This CDR3 has 13 amino acids. The V and J ends lost 5 bases and 4 bases respectively, with 10 bases between them. The CDR3 protein is CASSANTADTQYF. The DNA for the CDR3 is TGTGCCAGCAGCGCGAATACGGCAGATACGCAGTATTTT. Full variable domain (rest looked up from reference TRBV7-8 and TRBJ2-3): GAGVSQSPRYKVAKRGQDVALRCDPISGHVSLFWYQQALGQGPEFLTYFQNEAQLDKSGLPSDRFFAERPEGSVSTLKIQRTQQEDSAVYLCASSANTADTQYFGPGTRLTVL.

This chain links TRBV15 with TRBJ2-1; 10 positions agree with TRBD2. The junction had 10 bases not matched to a gene; V was cut back by 8 bases and J by 6 bases. This CDR3 has 15 amino acids. The germline V gene encodes CDR1 LNHNV and CDR2 YYDKDF (reference sequence). CDR3 bases: TGTGCCACCGAACCGGGACTAGCGTCGGGCAATGAGCAGTTCTTC. This gives the protein CATEPGLASGNEQFF.

V gene TRBV5-6 combines with J gene TRBJ1-3, with 7 positions matching TRBD1. After removal of 3 bases from V and 8 bases from J, the junction contained 17 bases not matched to a gene. The CDR3 is 17 amino acids. Germline V CDR1 and CDR2: SGHDT, YYEEEE. The CDR3 spells CASSSITLQGIVDTIYF. The CDR3, as DNA: TGTGCCAGCAGCTCCATTACCCTACAGGGGATCGTAGACACCATATATTTT.

This clone has only a few counts. The chain uses TRBV28 and TRBJ2-1, with TRBD1 matching over 8 bases. CDR3 size: 16 residues. V lost 6 bases to trimming and J lost 5 bases; unmatched junction nucleotides: 12. The germline V gene encodes CDR1 MDHEN and CDR2 SYDVKM. CDR3 region: CASRFSPRQGNNEQFF. The CDR3 coding sequence is TGTGCCAGCAGATTTAGCCCTCGACAGGGGAACAATGAGCAGTTCTTC.

This chain joins TRBV29-1 and TRBJ2-1; D might be TRBD1 (5 bases). Germline CDR1 and CDR2: SQVTM and ANQGSEA. Trimming took 4 bases from V and 2 from J, leaving 9 bases between them. The CDR3 contains 13 residues. The CDR3 DNA is TGCAGCGTTGGACAGTCGCCCTACAATGAGCAGTTCTTC. Its protein is CSVGQSPYNEQFF.

The CDR3 loop is CSARDLAGLHF. The DNA for the CDR3 is TGCAGTGCTAGAGATTTAGCCGGCCTCCACTTT. V gene TRBV20-1 combines with J gene TRBJ1-6; D unclear. Between the trimmed V and J ends, which lost 0 bases and 15 bases, there was a span of 9 bases. Germline loops: CDR1 DFQATT, CDR2 SNEGSKA (reference sequence). This CDR3 spans 11 amino acids.

The chain carries TRBV25-1 and TRBJ2-1, with 8 nucleotides matching TRBD1. This CDR3 has 13 amino acids. Germline CDR1 MGHDK, CDR2 SYGVNS. Trimming at V came to 8 bases and at J to 8 bases, leaving 8 bases not matched to a gene. This CDR3 reads CASAAGGEDEQFF. The CDR3 DNA follows: TGTGCCAGCGCGGCAGGGGGCGAGGATGAGCAGTTCTTC.

The chain recombines TRBV5-4 with TRBJ2-7; TRBD2 matches at 8 bases. J lost 2 bases, V lost 4 bases, and 8 bases had no gene match. This CDR3 spans 15 amino acids. Germline lookup yields CDR1 SGHNT and CDR2 YYREEE (reference sequence). The CDR3 spells CASSAGLVAPYEQYF. DNA for the CDR3: TGTGCCAGCAGCGCGGGACTAGTGGCCCCCTACGAGCAGTACTTC.

This sequence joins TRBV5-1 and TRBJ2-5, with D perhaps matching TRBD2 (6 bases). Trimming left V 4 bases short and J 5 bases short, with 12 bases between. The CDR3 loop spans 13 amino acids. The germline V gene encodes CDR1 SGHRS and CDR2 YFSETQ. The CDR3 region is CASSPGREETQYF. The DNA for the CDR3 is TGCGCCAGCAGCCCGGGACGGGAGGAGACCCAGTACTTC.

The V gene is TRBV6-5, the J gene TRBJ2-1, with 12 nucleotides matching TRBD2. CDR1 and CDR2 (germline): MNHEY, SVGAGI. This CDR3 is built from 14 residues. The junction had 3 bases not matched to a gene; V was cut back by 5 bases and J by 7 bases. CDR3 region: CASSELAGGNEQFF. Here the CDR3 DNA reads TGTGCCAGCAGTGAACTAGCGGGAGGAAATGAGCAGTTCTTC.

The table lists this clone with a few counts. The rearrangement uses TRBV6-4 and TRBJ2-5; 15 bases line up with TRBD2. This CDR3 is 18 amino acids long. Losses at the gene ends were 6 bases for V and 1 base for J; bases not matched to a gene: 9. Germline V gene sequence: CDR1 MRHNA, CDR2 SNTAGT. For the CDR3, the DNA is TGTGCCAGCAGCCTGAGGACTAGCGGGGGGGATATCCAAGAGACCCAGTACTTC. This translates into CASSLRTSGGDIQETQYF.

The chain recombines TRBV21-1 with TRBJ2-2; TRBD2 reflects the table's D call only, with no check against the DNA. TRBV21-1 is given as a pseudogene. This CDR3 is built from 16 residues. The CDR3 here is CASSSRGGLNTGELFF. The CDR3 DNA is TGTGCCAGCAGCAGTCGGGGGGGCCTGAACACCGGGGAGCTGTTTTTT.